The next 30 T cell receptor beta chains were all read from a single sample in a study of control samples from healthy donors and cancer patients. The table came from immunoSEQ multiplex PCR; TCRdb's copy has only in-frame clones and leaves some out. Of over 85,000 clones listed, around 85% are singletons. The source material was PBMCs. These receptors were collected from a man between 65 and 79 years old with lung cancer.

This clone was detected only a few times. This chain uses TRBV29-1 with TRBJ2-1; 9 positions match TRBD1. The CDR3 is made up of 14 amino acids. Looked up from germline, CDR1 is SQVTM and CDR2 is ANQGSEA. V lost 7 bases to trimming and J lost 4 bases; unmatched junction nucleotides: 8. The CDR3 coding sequence is TGCAGCGGGGGCGGGACAGGGTCTTACAATGAGCAGTTCTTC. This encodes CSGGGTGSYNEQFF.

This clone was picked up many times. This sequence joins TRBV30 and TRBJ1-6; D unresolved. V dropped 4 bases and J dropped 7 bases, with 14 bases sitting between them. In germline, CDR1 is GTSNPN, CDR2 SVGIG (reference sequence). This CDR3 contains 14 residues. CDR3 sequence: CAWIGQSNNSPLHF. DNA of the CDR3: TGTGCCTGGATAGGGCAGAGTAACAATTCACCCCTCCACTTT. Looking up the rest from reference TRBV30 and TRBJ1-6 gives the full variable domain: SQTIHQWPATLVQPVGSPLSLECTVEGTSNPNLYWYRQAAGRGLQLLFYSVGIGQISSEVPQNLSASRPQDRQFILSSKKLLLSDSGFYLCAWIGQSNNSPLHFGNGTRLTVT.

The count of this clone is one. The chain couples TRBV12-5 to TRBJ1-5; D gene unclear. Germline-derived CDR1 and CDR2 are LGHNT and FRNRAP. CDR3 length equals 16 residues. V was trimmed by 2 bases and J by 1 base, leaving 12 bases between them. CDR3 loop: CASGLQGGWSNQPQHF. The DNA for the CDR3 is TGTGCTAGTGGTTTGCAAGGCGGGTGGAGCAATCAGCCCCAGCATTTT.

V gene TRBV20-1 combines with J gene TRBJ1-2, with TRBD1 matching over 8 bases. This CDR3 is 11 amino acids long. CDR1 DFQATT and CDR2 SNEGSKA come from the germline V gene (reference sequence). V dropped 5 bases and J dropped 12; count of bases not matched to a gene: 8. This chain's CDR3 is CSAWTGKKNTF. CDR3 nucleotide sequence: TGCAGTGCTTGGACAGGGAAAAAGAACACCTTC.

The V and J genes are TRBV24-1 and TRBJ2-3, with 8 bases identical to TRBD2. Germline CDR1 KGHDR, CDR2 SFDVKD. This CDR3 has 14 amino acids. V gave up 5 bases and J gave up 6 bases; unmatched junction bases: 6. The CDR3 loop reads CATSGVSGVDTQYF. The CDR3 coding sequence is TGTGCCACCAGTGGTGTTAGCGGGGTGGATACGCAGTATTTT.

The rearrangement uses TRBV5-1 and TRBJ2-5, with 7 positions matching TRBD1. Germline CDR1 and CDR2: SGHRS and YFSETQ. After removal of 4 bases from V and 1 base from J, the junction contained 7 bases not matched to a gene. CDR3 length equals 15 residues. The CDR3: CASSRVGDSQETQYF. The CDR3 DNA follows: TGCGCCAGCAGCCGGGTGGGGGACAGCCAAGAGACCCAGTACTTC.

This chain connects TRBV13 to TRBJ1-5, with unresolved D. V was clipped by 2 bases and J by 5 bases, with 4 bases between them. Per the germline V gene, CDR1 is PRHDT and CDR2 is FYEKMQ (reference sequence). There are 12 residues in the CDR3. The CDR3 DNA reads TGTGCCAGCAGCTTACGTGATCAGCCCCAGCATTTT. This codes for CASSLRDQPQHF.

CDR3 bases: TGTGCCAGCAGTCCGGGTCCCAGGGTAAATGAGCAGTTCTTC. This translates into CASSPGPRVNEQFF. The chain employs TRBV6-5 and TRBJ2-1; a weak D match, TRBD1 (5 bases). Between the trimmed V and J ends, which lost 5 bases and 7 bases, there was a span of 15 bases. Germline-derived CDR1 and CDR2 are MNHEY and SVGAGI. The CDR3 contains 14 residues.

The CDR3 sequence is CASSSRGGLSEQFF. The CDR3 bases are TGTGCCAGCTCATCACGGGGGGGCCTGAGTGAGCAGTTCTTC. This chain links TRBV18 with TRBJ2-1, with TRBD2 matching 8 bases. This CDR3 spans 14 amino acids. V shed 5 bases and J 9 bases; nucleotides not matched to a gene: 9. The germline V gene encodes CDR1 KGHSH and CDR2 LQKENI.

The genes are TRBV14 and TRBJ2-1, with TRBD2 matching over 7 bases. Germline lookup yields CDR1 SGHDN and CDR2 FVKESK. The CDR3 contains 15 residues. The ends lost 4 bases at V and 5 bases at J; junction bases unmatched: 8. CDR3 sequence: CASSPRTSVDNEQFF. The CDR3 DNA reads TGTGCCAGCAGCCCGAGGACTAGTGTCGACAATGAGCAGTTCTTC.

As concerns this clone: Other DNA sequences in the sample encode the same CDR3. The J gene is TRBJ2-7, the V gene TRBV9; TRBD1 matches at 11 bases. With V trimmed by 4 bases and J by 2 bases, 2 bases remained unmatched. Germline V gives CDR1 SGDLS, CDR2 YYNGEE. The CDR3 contains 14 residues. CDR3 sequence reads: CASSPDRGPYEQYF. DNA of the CDR3: TGTGCCAGCAGCCCGGACAGGGGGCCCTACGAGCAGTACTTC.

CDR3 coding DNA: TGCGCCAGCAGCTTGGTAGTGGGACCCACAGATACGCAGTATTTT. Translating it yields CASSLVVGPTDTQYF. The V call is TRBV5-1, the J call TRBJ2-3, with D possibly called TRBD1 or TRBD2 (5 bases each). V shed 0 bases and J shed 2 bases, with 10 bases lying between them. The CDR3 has 15 amino acids. The germline CDR1 and CDR2 sequences are SGHRS and YFSETQ.

The rearrangement joins TRBV19 to TRBJ2-4; 10 bases agree with TRBD2. The CDR3 has 19 residues. Germline values: CDR1 LNHDA, CDR2 SQIVND (reference sequence). J lost 0 bases, V lost 1 base, and 9 bases had no gene match. The CDR3 is CASSIVGSGGRQAKNIQYF. The CDR3 DNA reads TGTGCCAGTAGTATAGTAGGTAGCGGGGGGCGTCAAGCCAAAAACATTCAGTACTTC.

The CDR3 spells CARDRDSANTGELFF. CDR3 nucleotides: TGTGCCCGCGACCGAGACTCCGCGAACACCGGGGAGCTGTTTTTT. The rearrangement uses TRBV7-9 and TRBJ2-2; no reliable D call. The CDR3 runs 15 residues. V was pared by 11 bases and J by 0 bases, with 16 bases between. CDR1 SEHNR and CDR2 FQNEAQ come from the germline V gene (reference sequence).

A few counts support this clone. The chain uses TRBV27 and TRBJ1-6; D unclear. Germline V gene data show CDR1 as MNHEY and CDR2 as SMNVEV (reference sequence). V lost 1 base to trimming and J lost 7 bases, with 14 bases between them. The CDR3 is made up of 16 amino acids. This CDR3 is CASSLYEGSGNSPLHF. The CDR3, as DNA: TGTGCCAGCAGTTTATATGAAGGGTCAGGCAATTCACCCCTCCACTTT.

The J gene is TRBJ2-1, the V gene TRBV9, with 8 bases aligning to TRBD1. Germline V gene sequence: CDR1 SGDLS, CDR2 YYNGEE. After removal of 0 bases from V and 5 bases from J, the junction contained 7 bases not matched to a gene. The CDR3 sequence is 16 residues long. The CDR3 region is CASSVGSGQGDNEQFF. In DNA form, the CDR3 reads TGTGCCAGCAGCGTAGGATCAGGACAGGGCGACAATGAGCAGTTCTTC.

The chain combines TRBV9 with TRBJ2-3, with D tentatively TRBD1 or TRBD2 (7 bases each). Germline V CDR1 and CDR2: SGDLS, YYNGEE. The CDR3 is made up of 15 amino acids. V was pared by 4 bases and J by 1 base, with 13 bases between. For the CDR3, the DNA is TGTGCCAGCAGCCTACCAGGGGGGGGCACAGATACGCAGTATTTT. Amino acid sequence: CASSLPGGGTDTQYF. The full variable domain, with the rest looked up from reference TRBV9 and TRBJ2-3, is DSGVTQTPKHLITATGQRVTLRCSPRSGDLSVYWYQQSLDQGLQFLIQYYNGEERAKGNILERFSAQQFPDLHSELNLSSLELGDSALYFCASSLPGGGTDTQYFGPGTRLTVL.

The V gene is TRBV19, the J gene TRBJ2-6; D possibly corresponds to TRBD1 (8 bases). The CDR3 has 18 amino acids. CDR1 is LNHDA and CDR2 is SQIVND in the germline V gene (reference sequence). V lost 9 bases, J lost 0 bases, and 21 bases lay in between. CDR3 amino acids: CASADRGGALSGANVLTF. CDR3 in DNA: TGTGCCAGCGCAGACAGGGGAGGGGCTCTCTCTGGGGCCAACGTCCTGACTTTC.

About this clone: At one end, the junction sequence differs from germline, possibly due to a read error. This chain joins TRBV20-1 and TRBJ1-2; tentatively, D is TRBD1 (6 bases). Germline CDR1 DFQATT, CDR2 SNEGSKA (reference sequence). The CDR3 runs 11 residues. CDR3 nucleotides: TGCAGTGCTAGAGAGACAGGAGGGCACCGCTTC. It yields the protein CSARETGGHRF.

The V and J genes are TRBV6-2 or TRBV6-3 and TRBJ2-2, with D perhaps given as TRBD1 or TRBD2 (5 bases each). V gave up 6 bases and J gave up 8 bases, with 13 bases separating them. This CDR3 comprises 13 residues. Germline lookup yields CDR1 MNHEY and CDR2 SVGEGT. CDR3 coding DNA: TGTGCCAGCAGCCCGGGGCGGTTGGGGGAGCTGTTTTTT. Amino acids: CASSPGRLGELFF.

The chain joins TRBV20-1 to TRBJ2-2; D unclear. CDR1 is DFQATT, CDR2 SNEGSKA, per germline (reference sequence). The CDR3 is 16 residues long. V gave up 3 bases and J gave up 6 bases, with 20 bases separating them. The CDR3 DNA reads as TGCAGTGCTAGTAAGACGGCGAGAGTACTCCCCGGGGAGCTGTTTTTT. It is translated as CSASKTARVLPGELFF.

There are a few counts of this clone. This sequence joins TRBV20-1 and TRBJ2-3; 9 bases align to TRBD2. CDR1 DFQATT and CDR2 SNEGSKA come from the germline V gene (reference sequence). The CDR3 is made up of 15 amino acids. The V and J ends lost 3 bases and 4 bases, in that order; junction bases with no gene match: 8. CDR3 protein: CSASTGLASSDTQYF. The CDR3 coding sequence is TGCAGTGCTAGTACGGGACTAGCTTCCTCAGATACGCAGTATTTT.

V is TRBV28 and J is TRBJ1-1; D is possibly TRBD1 (5 bases). The V end lost 7 bases, the J end lost 1 base, and 13 bases lay between the germline ends. The CDR3 consists of 14 residues. Per germline, CDR1 MDHEN and CDR2 SYDVKM. CDR3 sequence reads: CASKIGDPNTEAFF. The CDR3 DNA follows: TGTGCCAGCAAAATAGGGGACCCGAACACTGAAGCTTTCTTT.

This chain joins TRBV2 and TRBJ1-5; 7 bases align to TRBD1. With V trimmed by 6 bases and J by 4 bases, 6 bases remained unmatched. The CDR3 consists of 14 residues. The V gene's germline CDR1 is SNHLY and CDR2 FYNNEI. The CDR3 DNA reads TGTGCCAGCAGGCAACGACAGGGTAATCAGCCCCAGCATTTT. Amino acids: CASRQRQGNQPQHF.

The V gene is TRBV27, the J gene TRBJ2-1; a possible D gene is TRBD2 (7 bases). V shed 6 bases and J shed 5 bases, with 17 bases lying between them. CDR3 length equals 15 residues. Germline V gene sequence: CDR1 MNHEY, CDR2 SMNVEV (reference sequence). CDR3 amino acids: CASSLGEGGNNEQFF. The DNA for the CDR3 is TGTGCCAGCAGCCTAGGGGAGGGGGGGAACAATGAGCAGTTCTTC.

The rearrangement links TRBV5-4 to TRBJ1-3, with 10 positions matching TRBD1. The CDR3 is made up of 17 amino acids. The V and J ends lost 5 bases and 2 bases, in that order; junction bases with no gene match: 10. Looked up from germline, CDR1 is SGHNT and CDR2 is YYREEE (reference sequence). The CDR3 reads CASSDRGQVLPGNTIYF. The CDR3 bases are TGTGCCAGCAGTGACAGGGGGCAGGTGCTGCCTGGAAACACCATATATTTT.

This clone has a handful of counts. The CDR3 loop is CASSLTTGRGRGTDTQYF. The CDR3 DNA follows: TGTGCCAGCAGCTTAACGACAGGGAGGGGGAGGGGCACAGATACGCAGTATTTT. The V gene is TRBV7-3, the J gene TRBJ2-3; D may correspond to TRBD1 or TRBD2 (7 bases each). Germline lookup yields CDR1 SGHTA and CDR2 FQGTGA. The CDR3 runs to 18 residues. The V end was cut by 0 bases, the J end by 1 base, with 17 bases between.

V is TRBV6-5 and J is TRBJ2-3, with a possible D match to TRBD1 (7 bases). V gave up 8 bases and J gave up 0 bases, with 15 bases separating them. CDR3 length: 15 residues. CDR1 MNHEY and CDR2 SVGAGI come from the germline V gene. The CDR3 DNA sequence: TGTGCCAGCGGAGGGGGACAGCAGAGCACAGATACGCAGTATTTT. Translating gives CASGGGQQSTDTQYF.

CDR3 region: CASSFGQQNTGELFF. DNA for the CDR3: TGTGCCAGCAGCTTCGGGCAGCAGAACACCGGGGAGCTGTTTTTT. This chain uses TRBV5-6 with TRBJ2-2, with unresolved D. There are 15 residues in the CDR3. Germline V CDR1 and CDR2: SGHDT, YYEEEE. V lost 2 bases and J lost 1, with 9 bases in between.

The gene calls are TRBV15 and TRBJ1-1; a possible D gene is TRBD1 (5 bases). The CDR3 spans 17 residues. CDR1 and CDR2 (germline): LNHNV, YYDKDF (reference sequence). The V and J ends lost 1 base and 0 bases respectively, with 15 bases between them. CDR3 sequence: CATSRGGSGHLNTEAFF. As DNA, the CDR3 is TGTGCCACCAGCAGAGGGGGGTCGGGGCATTTGAACACTGAAGCTTTCTTT.